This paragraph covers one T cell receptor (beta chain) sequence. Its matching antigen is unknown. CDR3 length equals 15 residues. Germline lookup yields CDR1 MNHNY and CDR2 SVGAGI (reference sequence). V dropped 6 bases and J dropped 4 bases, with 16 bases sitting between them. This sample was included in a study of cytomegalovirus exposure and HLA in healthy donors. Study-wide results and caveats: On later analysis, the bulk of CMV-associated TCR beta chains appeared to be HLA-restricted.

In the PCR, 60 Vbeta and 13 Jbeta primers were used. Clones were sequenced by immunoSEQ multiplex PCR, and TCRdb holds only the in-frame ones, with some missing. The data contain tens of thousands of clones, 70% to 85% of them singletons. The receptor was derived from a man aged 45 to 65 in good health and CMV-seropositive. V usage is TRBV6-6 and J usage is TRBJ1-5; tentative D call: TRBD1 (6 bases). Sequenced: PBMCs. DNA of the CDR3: TGTGCCAGCAGCAAAGTAGACGGACAGAATCAGCCCCAGCATTTT. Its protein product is CASSKVDGQNQPQHF.